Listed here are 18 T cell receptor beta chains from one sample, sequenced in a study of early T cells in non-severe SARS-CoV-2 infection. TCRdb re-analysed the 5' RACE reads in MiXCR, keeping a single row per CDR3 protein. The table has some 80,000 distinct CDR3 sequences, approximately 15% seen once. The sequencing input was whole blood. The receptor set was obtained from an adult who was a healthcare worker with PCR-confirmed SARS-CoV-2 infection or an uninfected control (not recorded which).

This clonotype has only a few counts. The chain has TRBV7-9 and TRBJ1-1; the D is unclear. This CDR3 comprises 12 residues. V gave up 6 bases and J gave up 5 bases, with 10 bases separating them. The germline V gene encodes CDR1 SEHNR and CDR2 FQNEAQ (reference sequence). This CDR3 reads CASRPVQTEAFF. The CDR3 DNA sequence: TGTGCCAGCAGACCAGTCCAAACTGAAGCTTTCTTT.

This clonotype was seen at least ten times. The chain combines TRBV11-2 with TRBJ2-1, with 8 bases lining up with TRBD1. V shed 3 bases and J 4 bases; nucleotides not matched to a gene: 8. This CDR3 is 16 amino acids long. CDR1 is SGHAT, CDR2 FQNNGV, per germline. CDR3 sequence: CASSFTTGEIYNEQFF. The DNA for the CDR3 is TGTGCCAGCAGCTTCACGACAGGGGAAATTTACAATGAGCAGTTCTTC.

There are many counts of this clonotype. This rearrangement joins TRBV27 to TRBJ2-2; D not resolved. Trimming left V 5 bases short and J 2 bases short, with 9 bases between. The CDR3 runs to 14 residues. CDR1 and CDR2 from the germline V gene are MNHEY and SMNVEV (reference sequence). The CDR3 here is CASSPSRNTGELFF. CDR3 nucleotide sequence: TGTGCCAGCAGTCCCTCTAGAAACACCGGGGAGCTGTTTTTT.

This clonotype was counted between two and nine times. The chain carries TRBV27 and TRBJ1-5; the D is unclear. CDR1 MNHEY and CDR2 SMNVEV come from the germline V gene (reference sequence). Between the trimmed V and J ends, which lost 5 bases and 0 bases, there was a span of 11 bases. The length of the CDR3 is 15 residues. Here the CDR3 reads CASSPTGYSNQPQHF. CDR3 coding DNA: TGTGCCAGCAGTCCGACGGGGTATAGCAATCAGCCCCAGCATTTT.

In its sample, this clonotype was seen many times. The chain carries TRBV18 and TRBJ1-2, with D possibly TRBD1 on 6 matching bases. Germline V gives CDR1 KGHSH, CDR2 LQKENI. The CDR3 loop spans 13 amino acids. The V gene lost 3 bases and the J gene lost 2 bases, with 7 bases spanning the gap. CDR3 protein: CASSPGQNYGYTF. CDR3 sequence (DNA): TGTGCCAGCTCACCCGGACAGAACTATGGCTACACCTTC.

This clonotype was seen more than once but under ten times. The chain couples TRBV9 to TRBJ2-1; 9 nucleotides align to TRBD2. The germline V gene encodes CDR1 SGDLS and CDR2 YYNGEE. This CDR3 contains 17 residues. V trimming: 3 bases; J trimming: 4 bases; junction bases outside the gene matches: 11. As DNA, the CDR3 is TGTGCCAGCAGCGCCGGACCGGGACTAGCTCTTTACAATGAGCAGTTCTTC. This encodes CASSAGPGLALYNEQFF.

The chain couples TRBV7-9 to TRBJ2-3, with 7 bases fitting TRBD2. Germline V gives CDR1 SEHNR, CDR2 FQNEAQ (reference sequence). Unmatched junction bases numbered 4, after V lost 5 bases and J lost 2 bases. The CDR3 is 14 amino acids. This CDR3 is CASSRRGDTDTQYF. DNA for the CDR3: TGTGCCAGCAGCCGTCGGGGGGACACAGATACGCAGTATTTT.

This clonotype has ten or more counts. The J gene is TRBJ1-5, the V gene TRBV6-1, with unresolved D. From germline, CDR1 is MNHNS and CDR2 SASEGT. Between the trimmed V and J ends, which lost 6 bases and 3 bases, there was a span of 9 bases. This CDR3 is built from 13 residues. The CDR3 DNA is TGTGCCAGCAGGTGGGGAGCCAATCAGCCCCAGCATTTT. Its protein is CASRWGANQPQHF.

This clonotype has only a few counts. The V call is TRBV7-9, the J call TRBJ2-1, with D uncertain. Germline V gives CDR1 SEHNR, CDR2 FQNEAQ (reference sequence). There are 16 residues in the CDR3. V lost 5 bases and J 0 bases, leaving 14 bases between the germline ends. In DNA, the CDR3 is TGTGCCAGCAGCGACGACTGGGGTAACTCCTACAATGAGCAGTTCTTC. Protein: CASSDDWGNSYNEQFF.

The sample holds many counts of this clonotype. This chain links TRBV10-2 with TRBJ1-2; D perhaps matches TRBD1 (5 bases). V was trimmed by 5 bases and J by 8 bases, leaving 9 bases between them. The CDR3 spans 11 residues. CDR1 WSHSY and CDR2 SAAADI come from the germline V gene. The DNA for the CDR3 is TGCGCCAGCAGTATCGCAGGGGGCTACACCTTC. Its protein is CASSIAGGYTF.

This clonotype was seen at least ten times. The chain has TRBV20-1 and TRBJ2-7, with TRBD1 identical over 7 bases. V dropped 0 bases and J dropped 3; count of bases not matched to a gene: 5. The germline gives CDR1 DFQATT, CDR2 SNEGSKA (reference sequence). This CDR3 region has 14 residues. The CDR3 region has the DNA TGCAGTGCTAGAGAAGGCCAGGGGGTCTACGAGCAGTACTTC. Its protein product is CSAREGQGVYEQYF.

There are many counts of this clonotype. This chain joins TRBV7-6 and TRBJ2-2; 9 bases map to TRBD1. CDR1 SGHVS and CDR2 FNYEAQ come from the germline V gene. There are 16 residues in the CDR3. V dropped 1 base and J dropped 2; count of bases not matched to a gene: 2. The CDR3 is CASSLGTGVNTGELFF. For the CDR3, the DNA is TGTGCCAGCAGCTTAGGGACAGGGGTCAACACCGGGGAGCTGTTTTTT.

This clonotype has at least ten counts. Here the CDR3 reads CASRPTGLSSYNEQFF. DNA for the CDR3: TGTGCCAGCAGGCCTACAGGGCTTAGCTCCTACAATGAGCAGTTCTTC. The chain links TRBV7-9 to TRBJ2-1; a possible D gene is TRBD1 (6 bases). V was shortened by 6 bases and J by 0 bases, with 15 bases between the two germline ends. The CDR3 has 16 amino acids. CDR1 is SEHNR and CDR2 is FQNEAQ in the germline V gene (reference sequence).

In DNA form, the CDR3 reads TGTGCCAGCAGCCACGTCAATCAGCCCCAGCATTTT. It codes for CASSHVNQPQHF. The gene calls are TRBV7-2 and TRBJ1-5; D is uncertain. Trimming took off 5 bases at V and 3 bases at J, with 5 bases between the two ends. CDR1 SGHTA and CDR2 FQGNSA come from the germline V gene. The CDR3 totals 12 residues.

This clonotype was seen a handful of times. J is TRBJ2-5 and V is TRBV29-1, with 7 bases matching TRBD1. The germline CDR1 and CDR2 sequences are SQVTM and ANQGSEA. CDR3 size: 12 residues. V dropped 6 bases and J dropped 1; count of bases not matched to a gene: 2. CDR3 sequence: CSVGQVQETQYF. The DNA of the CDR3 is TGCAGCGTAGGACAGGTCCAAGAGACCCAGTACTTC.

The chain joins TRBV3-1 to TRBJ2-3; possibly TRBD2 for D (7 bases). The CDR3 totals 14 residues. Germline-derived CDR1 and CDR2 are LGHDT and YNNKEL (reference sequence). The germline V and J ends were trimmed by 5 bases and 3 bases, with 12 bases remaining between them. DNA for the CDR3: TGTGCCAGCAGCTTGGGGGGGCCTACAGATACGCAGTATTTT. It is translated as CASSLGGPTDTQYF.

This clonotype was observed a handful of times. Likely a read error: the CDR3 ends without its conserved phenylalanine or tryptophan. The CDR3 here is CSAYDGGTEAFS. The CDR3 DNA reads TGCAGCGCTTACGACGGGGGCACTGAAGCTTTCTCT. This chain joins TRBV29-1 and TRBJ1-1, with D maybe TRBD1 (5 bases). Trimming left V 7 bases short and J 4 bases short, with 13 bases between. The germline CDR1 and CDR2 sequences are SQVTM and ANQGSEA. The CDR3 covers 12 residues.

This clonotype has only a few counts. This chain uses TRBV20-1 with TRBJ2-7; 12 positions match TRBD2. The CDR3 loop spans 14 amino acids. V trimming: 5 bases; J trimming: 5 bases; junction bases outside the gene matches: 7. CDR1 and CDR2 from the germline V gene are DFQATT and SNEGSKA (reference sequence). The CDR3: CSASTSGGINEQYF. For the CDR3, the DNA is TGCAGTGCTTCGACTAGCGGGGGTATTAACGAGCAGTACTTC.